These 16 T cell receptor beta chains were sequenced from one sample in a study of blood T cells in healthy people across ages. Together with a sample-barcoded 5' primer, a J-beta primer mix was included in a second PCR lasting about 7 to 11 cycles. TCRdb processed the 5' RACE reads anew with MiXCR; each CDR3 protein has one entry. Here the sample spans 1 million or so distinct CDR3 sequences, 25% being singletons. This same sample was also taken into another study, of T cells of mothers and their children.

The sequenced sample consisted of blood. The source is a girl aged 2 to 10 in good health.

This clonotype was counted a few times. CDR3 loop: CASSLAGGSWEQYF. CDR3 sequence (DNA): TGCGCCAGCAGCTTGGCAGGGGGCTCGTGGGAGCAGTACTTC. The chain is built from TRBV5-1 and TRBJ2-5, with TRBD1 identical over 8 bases. J gave up 11 bases and V 0 bases, and 9 bases lay outside the gene matches. This CDR3 spans 14 amino acids. CDR1 and CDR2 from the germline V gene are SGHRS and YFSETQ.

V and J are TRBV3-1 and TRBJ2-5; D uncertain. This CDR3 is 15 amino acids long. Trimming stripped 1 base from V and 0 bases from J, with 9 bases between. Germline values: CDR1 LGHDT, CDR2 YNNKEL (reference sequence). The CDR3 loop is CASSQGRVNQETQYF. The DNA of the CDR3 is TGTGCCAGCAGCCAAGGAAGGGTCAACCAAGAGACCCAGTACTTC.

The CDR3 coding sequence is TGTGCCAGCAGCCCTTTGGCGCGAGGAGAAGAGACCCAGTACTTC. It specifies CASSPLARGEETQYF. J is TRBJ2-5 and V is TRBV27; no clear D. From germline, CDR1 is MNHEY and CDR2 SMNVEV (reference sequence). The V end was cut by 6 bases, the J end by 3 bases, with 17 bases between. The CDR3 is made up of 15 amino acids.

This chain connects TRBV18 to TRBJ2-5; D unresolved. The CDR3 extends over 12 amino acids. V was shortened by 2 bases and J by 6 bases, with 7 bases between the two germline ends. The germline CDR1 and CDR2 sequences are KGHSH and LQKENI. The CDR3 coding sequence is TGTGCCAGCTCACCAGTAGAAAAGACCCAGTACTTC. This sequence encodes CASSPVEKTQYF.

J is TRBJ1-1 and V is TRBV6-6; D gene unclear. V lost 2 bases to trimming and J lost 8 bases, with 6 bases between them. Germline V lookup: CDR1 MNHNY, CDR2 SVGAGI (reference sequence). CDR3 length: 11 amino acids. This CDR3 is CASSYEVEAFF. Written as DNA, the CDR3 is TGTGCCAGCAGTTACGAGGTCGAAGCTTTCTTT.

This clonotype was observed a single time. V and J are TRBV5-1 and TRBJ2-5; D not certain. There are 14 residues in the CDR3. Germline lookup yields CDR1 SGHRS and CDR2 YFSETQ. With 5 bases removed from V and 1 base from J, the gap between germline ends came to 12 bases. The CDR3 reads CASSYLLRQETQYF. The CDR3 bases are TGCGCCAGCAGTTATCTCCTCCGCCAAGAGACCCAGTACTTC.

Ten or more counts support this clonotype. The chain has TRBV5-1 and TRBJ2-5; a possible D gene is TRBD1 (6 bases). Trimming removed 4 bases from V and 0 bases from J, with 13 bases in between. The germline V gene encodes CDR1 SGHRS and CDR2 YFSETQ. The CDR3 runs to 15 residues. The CDR3 sequence is CASSATTGNQETQYF. DNA of the CDR3: TGCGCCAGCAGCGCTACAACAGGGAACCAAGAGACCCAGTACTTC.

This clonotype was counted between two and nine times. The rearrangement uses TRBV29-1 and TRBJ2-5; D is perhaps TRBD1 (5 bases). The CDR3 runs to 14 residues. Germline V gene sequence: CDR1 SQVTM, CDR2 ANQGSEA. V was shortened by 5 bases and J by 2 bases, with 15 bases between the two germline ends. In DNA, the CDR3 is TGCAGCGTTTTTGTAGGGGCCCTACAAGAGACCCAGTACTTC. Translation gives CSVFVGALQETQYF.

The chain recombines TRBV5-1 with TRBJ2-3; 13 nucleotides match TRBD2. CDR3 length: 18 amino acids. V gave up 4 bases and J gave up 0 bases; unmatched junction bases: 8. The V gene's germline CDR1 is SGHRS and CDR2 YFSETQ. The CDR3 sequence: CASSGGLAGSSSTDTQYF. CDR3 coding DNA: TGCGCCAGCAGCGGGGGACTAGCGGGATCCTCTAGCACAGATACGCAGTATTTT.

The gene calls are TRBV12-3 or TRBV12-4 and TRBJ2-7, with D possibly TRBD1 on 5 matching bases. The CDR3 is 13 residues long. Trimming shortened V by 5 bases and J by 3 bases, and 11 bases separated the two germline ends. CDR3: CASSTTEDYEQYF. The CDR3 DNA sequence: TGTGCCAGCAGTACGACAGAGGACTACGAGCAGTACTTC.

This rearrangement joins TRBV11-2 to TRBJ2-4; 9 bases fit TRBD2. This CDR3 has 14 amino acids. V lost 5 bases and J lost 5; bases outside the gene matches: 4. CDR1 and CDR2 from the germline V gene are SGHAT and FQNNGV. CDR3 coding DNA: TGTGCCAGCAGCCTAGCGGGGCTGGAAAACATTCAGTACTTC. Its translation: CASSLAGLENIQYF.

Only a few counts were recorded for this clonotype. The chain couples TRBV7-9 to TRBJ1-4, with D possibly being TRBD1 (5 bases). This CDR3 has 16 residues. Germline V gives CDR1 SEHNR, CDR2 FQNEAQ (reference sequence). The V end was cut by 6 bases, the J end by 8 bases, with 22 bases between. The CDR3 loop is CASRLLAAGVGEKLFF. In nucleotides, the CDR3 is TGTGCCAGCAGGCTTCTTGCGGCGGGGGTTGGGGAAAAACTGTTTTTT.

The V call is TRBV29-1, the J call TRBJ1-4; D unresolved. CDR1 is SQVTM and CDR2 is ANQGSEA in the germline V gene. The CDR3 spans 13 residues. The V end lost 0 bases, the J end lost 2 bases, and 4 bases lay between the germline ends. The CDR3 DNA is TGCAGCGTTGAAGACACCACTAATGAAAAACTGTTTTTT. Translating gives CSVEDTTNEKLFF.

This clonotype was observed a handful of times. The J gene is TRBJ2-7, the V gene TRBV4-1, with D hard to call. The CDR3 spans 13 residues. CDR1 and CDR2 (germline): MGHRA, YSYEKL. V lost 2 bases, J lost 5 bases, and 10 bases lay in between. The chain's CDR3 is CASSQTRAHEQYF. CDR3 nucleotides: TGCGCCAGCAGCCAAACAAGGGCGCACGAGCAGTACTTC.

The sample holds one count of this clonotype. V is TRBV29-1 and J is TRBJ2-3; D ambiguous. V lost 8 bases and J lost 4, with 13 bases in between. There are 12 residues in the CDR3. Germline V lookup: CDR1 SQVTM, CDR2 ANQGSEA. The CDR3 sequence is CSITRGADTQYF. The CDR3 coding sequence is TGCAGCATAACTCGAGGCGCAGATACGCAGTATTTT.

DNA of the CDR3: TGTGCCAGCCTAGGACAGGGTCTCCTCGGGACCCAGTACTTC. It translates to CASLGQGLLGTQYF. The chain carries TRBV12-3 or TRBV12-4 and TRBJ2-5; TRBD1 aligns across 8 bases. V lost 8 bases and J lost 7; bases outside the gene matches: 12. This CDR3 contains 14 residues.